The clone carrying this TCR beta chain was counted at least ten times. The sample is drawn from a study of human T cells and chemical hapten exposure. Time point defined: patch test 1, 2 weeks after DPC sensitization. Indicated treatment: therapeutic diphenylcyclopropenone sensitization with weekly scalp DPC. Germline CDR1 is LGHNA and CDR2 is YNFKEQ. The V end lost 1 base, the J end lost 3 bases, and 10 bases lay between the germline ends. The CDR3 runs to 14 residues. TCRdb reprocessed the RACE reads with MiXCR, giving one entry per CDR3 protein. Counted here are approximately 110,000 distinct CDR3 sequences, around 10% occurring once; the ten biggest clones make up around 3.6%.

The V and J genes are TRBV4-2 and TRBJ2-7; D is unresolved. This clonotype was sampled from a woman aged 40 to 50 with alopecia areata. Some clones in this sample may be carry-over from other donors' samples. The sequencing here drew on whole blood, taken in connection with sensitization to the hapten diphenylcyclopropenone (DPC). DNA of the CDR3: TGTGCCAGCAGCCAAGGACCCGCCGGCTACGAGCAGTACTTC. Translated, it gives CASSQGPAGYEQYF.